This entry describes one TCR beta chain. This sample was taken from a study of blood T cell repertoires in COVID-19. Original data processing: Quantification of nucleated cells was approximated via reference gene primer amplification. The method was immunoSEQ multiplex PCR; TCRdb's version includes in-frame clones alone and lacks a portion of them. V, J and clone size are taken as reported in that table, and D and trimming were inferred from the DNA itself. The table includes 200,000 to 250,000 clones, approximately 75% detected once. This CDR3 is built from 13 residues. Germline V gives CDR1 SQVTM, CDR2 ANQGSEA. V was clipped by 1 base and J by 1 base, with 7 bases between them.

The rearrangement links TRBV29-1 to TRBJ1-1; perhaps TRBD1 as D (5 bases). The sequenced material came from PBMCs or T cells enriched from blood (not recorded which). This sequence originates from a man in his forties or fifties who had recovered from COVID-19. This CDR3 reads CSVEVTENTEAFF. The DNA for the CDR3 is TGCAGCGTTGAAGTGACAGAGAACACTGAAGCTTTCTTT. The variable domain in full, with the rest retrieved from reference TRBV29-1 and TRBJ1-1, is SAVISQKPSRDICQRGTSLTIQCQVDSQVTMMFWYRQQPGQSLTLIATANQGSEATYESGFVIDKFPISRPNLTFSTLTVSNMSPEDSSIYLCSVEVTENTEAFFGQGTRLTVV.